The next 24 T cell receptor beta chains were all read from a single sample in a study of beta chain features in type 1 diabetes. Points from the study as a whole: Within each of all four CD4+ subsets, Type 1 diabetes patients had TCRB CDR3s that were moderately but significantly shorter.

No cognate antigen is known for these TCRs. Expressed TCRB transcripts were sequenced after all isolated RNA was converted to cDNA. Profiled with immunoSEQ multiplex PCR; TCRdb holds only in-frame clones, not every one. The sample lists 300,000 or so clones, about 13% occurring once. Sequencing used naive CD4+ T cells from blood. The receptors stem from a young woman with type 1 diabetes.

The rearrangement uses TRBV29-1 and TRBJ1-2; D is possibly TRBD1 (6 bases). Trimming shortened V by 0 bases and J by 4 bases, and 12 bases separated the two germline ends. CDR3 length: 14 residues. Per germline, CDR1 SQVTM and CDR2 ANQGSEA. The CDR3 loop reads CSVEDTGRGYGYTF. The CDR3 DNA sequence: TGCAGCGTTGAAGATACGGGCAGGGGCTATGGCTACACCTTC. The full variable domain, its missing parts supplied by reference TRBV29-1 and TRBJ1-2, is SAVISQKPSRDICQRGTSLTIQCQVDSQVTMMFWYRQQPGQSLTLIATANQGSEATYESGFVIDKFPISRPNLTFSTLTVSNMSPEDSSIYLCSVEDTGRGYGYTFGSGTRLTVV.

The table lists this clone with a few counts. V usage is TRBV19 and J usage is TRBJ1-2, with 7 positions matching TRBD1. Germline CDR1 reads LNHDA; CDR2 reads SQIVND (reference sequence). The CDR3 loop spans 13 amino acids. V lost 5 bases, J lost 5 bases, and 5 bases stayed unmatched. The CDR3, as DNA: TGTGCCAGTAGTTCACAGGGGACGTATGGCTACACCTTC. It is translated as CASSSQGTYGYTF.

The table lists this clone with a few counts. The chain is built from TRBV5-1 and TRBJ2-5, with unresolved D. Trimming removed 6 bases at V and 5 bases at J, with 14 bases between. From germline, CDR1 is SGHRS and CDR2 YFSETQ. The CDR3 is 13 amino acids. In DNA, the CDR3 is TGCGCCAGCAAGATGGGTAGAGCGGAGACCCAGTACTTC. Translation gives CASKMGRAETQYF. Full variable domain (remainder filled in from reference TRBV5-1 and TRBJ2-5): KAGVTQTPRYLIKTRGQQVTLSCSPISGHRSVSWYQQTPGQGLQFLFEYFSETQRNKGNFPGRFSGRQFSNSRSEMNVSTLELGDSALYLCASKMGRAETQYFGPGTRLLVL.

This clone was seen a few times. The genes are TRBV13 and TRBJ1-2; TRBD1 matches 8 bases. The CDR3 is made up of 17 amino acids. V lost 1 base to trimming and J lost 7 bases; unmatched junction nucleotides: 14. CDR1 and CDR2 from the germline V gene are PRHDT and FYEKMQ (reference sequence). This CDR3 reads CASSLAPAGGVPGGYTF. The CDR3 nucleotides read TGTGCCAGCAGCTTAGCCCCAGCAGGGGGCGTGCCGGGTGGCTACACCTTC.

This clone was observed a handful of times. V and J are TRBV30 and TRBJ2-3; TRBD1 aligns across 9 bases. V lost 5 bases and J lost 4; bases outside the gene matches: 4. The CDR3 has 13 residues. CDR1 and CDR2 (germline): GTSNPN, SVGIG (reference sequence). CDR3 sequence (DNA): TGTGCCTGGGGACAGGGGTCTTCAGATACGCAGTATTTT. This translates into CAWGQGSSDTQYF.

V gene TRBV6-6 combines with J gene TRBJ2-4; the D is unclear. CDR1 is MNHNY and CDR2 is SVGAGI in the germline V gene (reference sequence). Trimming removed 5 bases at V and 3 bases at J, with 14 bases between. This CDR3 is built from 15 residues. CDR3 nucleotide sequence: TGTGCCAGCAGTCGGAGCACCATTGGCAAAAACATTCAGTACTTC. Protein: CASSRSTIGKNIQYF.

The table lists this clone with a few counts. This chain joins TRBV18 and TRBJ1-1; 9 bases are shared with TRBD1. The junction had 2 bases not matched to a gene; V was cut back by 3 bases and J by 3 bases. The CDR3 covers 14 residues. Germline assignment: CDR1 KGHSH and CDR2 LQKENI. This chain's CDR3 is CASSPDRGYTEAFF. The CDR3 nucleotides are TGTGCCAGCTCACCTGACAGGGGGTACACTGAAGCTTTCTTT.

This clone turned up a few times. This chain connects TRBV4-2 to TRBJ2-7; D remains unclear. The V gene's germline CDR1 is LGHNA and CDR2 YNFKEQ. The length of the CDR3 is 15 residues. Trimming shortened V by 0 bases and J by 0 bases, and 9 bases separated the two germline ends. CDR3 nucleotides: TGTGCCAGCAGCCAAGAGTCCGCCAGCTCCTACGAGCAGTACTTC. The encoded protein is CASSQESASSYEQYF.

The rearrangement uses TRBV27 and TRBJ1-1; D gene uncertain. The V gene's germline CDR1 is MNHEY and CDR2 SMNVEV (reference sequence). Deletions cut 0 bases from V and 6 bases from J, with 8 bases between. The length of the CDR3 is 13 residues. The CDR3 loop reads CASSLSWQAEAFF. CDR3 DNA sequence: TGTGCCAGCAGTTTATCGTGGCAGGCTGAAGCTTTCTTT.

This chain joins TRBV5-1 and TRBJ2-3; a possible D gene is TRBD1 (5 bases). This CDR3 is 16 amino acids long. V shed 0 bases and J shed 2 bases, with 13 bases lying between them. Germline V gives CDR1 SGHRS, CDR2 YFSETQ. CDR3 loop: CASSLVALRDTDTQYF. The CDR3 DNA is TGCGCCAGCAGCTTGGTGGCTCTCAGGGACACAGATACGCAGTATTTT.

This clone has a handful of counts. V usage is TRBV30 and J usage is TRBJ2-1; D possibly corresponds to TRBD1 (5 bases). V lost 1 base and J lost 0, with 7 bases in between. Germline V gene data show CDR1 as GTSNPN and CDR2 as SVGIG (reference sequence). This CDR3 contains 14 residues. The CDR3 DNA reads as TGTGCCTGGAGTGGACAGAGCTCCTACAATGAGCAGTTCTTC. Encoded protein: CAWSGQSSYNEQFF.

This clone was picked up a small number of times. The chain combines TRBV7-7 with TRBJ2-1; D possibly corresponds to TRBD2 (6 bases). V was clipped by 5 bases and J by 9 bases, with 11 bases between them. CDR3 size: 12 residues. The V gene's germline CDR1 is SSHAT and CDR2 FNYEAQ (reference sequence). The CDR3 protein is CASSTDGGEQFF. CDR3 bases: TGTGCCAGCAGCACGGACGGGGGTGAGCAGTTCTTC. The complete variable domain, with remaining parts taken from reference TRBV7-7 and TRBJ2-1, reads GAGVSQSPRYKVTKRGQDVTLRCDPISSHATLYWYQQALGQGPEFLTYFNYEAQPDKSGLPSDRFSAERPEGSISTLTIQRTEQRDSAMYRCASSTDGGEQFFGPGTRLTVL.

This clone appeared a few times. CDR3 loop: CATSRAGTANYGYTF. The CDR3 DNA is TGTGCCACCAGCAGAGCCGGGACAGCTAACTATGGCTACACCTTC. V gene TRBV15 combines with J gene TRBJ1-2; 7 nucleotides line up with TRBD1. Germline assignment: CDR1 LNHNV and CDR2 YYDKDF (reference sequence). This CDR3 has 15 residues. The trim removed 1 base at V and 0 bases at J, leaving 2 bases unmatched.

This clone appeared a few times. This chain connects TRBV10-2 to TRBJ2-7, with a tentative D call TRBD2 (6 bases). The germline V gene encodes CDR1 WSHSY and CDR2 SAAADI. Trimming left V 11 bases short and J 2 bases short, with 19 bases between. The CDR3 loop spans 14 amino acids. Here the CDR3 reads CASKGAGGPYEQYF. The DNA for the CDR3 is TGCGCCTCAAAGGGAGCGGGCGGGCCCTACGAGCAGTACTTC.

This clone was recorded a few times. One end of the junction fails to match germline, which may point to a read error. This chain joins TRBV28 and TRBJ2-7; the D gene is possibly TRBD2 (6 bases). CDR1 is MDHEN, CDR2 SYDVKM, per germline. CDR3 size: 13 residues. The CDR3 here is CASSLRDSNEQYF. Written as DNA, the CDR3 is TGTGCCAGCAGTCTCCGGGACTCCAACGAGCAGTACTTC.

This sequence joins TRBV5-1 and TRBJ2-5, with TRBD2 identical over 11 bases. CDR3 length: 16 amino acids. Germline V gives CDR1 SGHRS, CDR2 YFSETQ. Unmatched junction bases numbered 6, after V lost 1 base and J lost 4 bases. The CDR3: CASSLITSGSRETQYF. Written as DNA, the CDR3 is TGCGCCAGCAGCTTGATCACTAGCGGGAGCAGAGAGACCCAGTACTTC.

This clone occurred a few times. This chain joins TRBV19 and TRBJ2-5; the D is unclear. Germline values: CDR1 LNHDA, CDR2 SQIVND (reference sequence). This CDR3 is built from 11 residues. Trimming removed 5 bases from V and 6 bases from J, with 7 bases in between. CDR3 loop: CASSARQTQYF. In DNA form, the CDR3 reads TGTGCCAGTAGTGCCAGGCAGACCCAGTACTTC.

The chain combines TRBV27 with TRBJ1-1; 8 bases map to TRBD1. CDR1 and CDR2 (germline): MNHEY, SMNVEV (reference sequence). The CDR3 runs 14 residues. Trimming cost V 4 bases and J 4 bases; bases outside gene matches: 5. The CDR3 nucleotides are TGTGCCAGCAGTTCCAGGGGGCTGGTCACTGAAGCTTTCTTT. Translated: CASSSRGLVTEAFF.

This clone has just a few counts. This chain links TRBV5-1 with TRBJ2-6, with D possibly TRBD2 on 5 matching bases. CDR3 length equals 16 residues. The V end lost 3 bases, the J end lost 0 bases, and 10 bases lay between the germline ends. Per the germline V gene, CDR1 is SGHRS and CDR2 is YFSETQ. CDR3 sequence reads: CASSSLAGSGANVLTF. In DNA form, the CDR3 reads TGCGCCAGCAGCTCCCTGGCGGGCTCTGGGGCCAACGTCCTGACTTTC.

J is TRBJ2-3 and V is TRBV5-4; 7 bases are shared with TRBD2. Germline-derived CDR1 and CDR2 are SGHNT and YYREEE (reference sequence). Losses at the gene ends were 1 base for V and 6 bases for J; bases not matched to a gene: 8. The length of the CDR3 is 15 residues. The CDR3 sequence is CASSLWAGVGDTQYF. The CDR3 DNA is TGTGCCAGCAGCTTGTGGGCGGGAGTGGGCGATACGCAGTATTTT. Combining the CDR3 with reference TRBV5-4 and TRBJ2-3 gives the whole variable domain ETGVTQSPTHLIKTRGQQVTLRCSSQSGHNTVSWYQQALGQGPQFIFQYYREEENGRGNFPPRFSGLQFPNYSSELNVNALELDDSALYLCASSLWAGVGDTQYFGPGTRLTVL.

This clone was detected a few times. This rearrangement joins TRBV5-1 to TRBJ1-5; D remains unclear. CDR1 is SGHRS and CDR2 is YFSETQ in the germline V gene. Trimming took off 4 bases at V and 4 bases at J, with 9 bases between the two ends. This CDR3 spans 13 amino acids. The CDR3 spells CASSREPNQPQHF. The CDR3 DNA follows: TGCGCCAGCAGCCGCGAACCTAATCAGCCCCAGCATTTT.

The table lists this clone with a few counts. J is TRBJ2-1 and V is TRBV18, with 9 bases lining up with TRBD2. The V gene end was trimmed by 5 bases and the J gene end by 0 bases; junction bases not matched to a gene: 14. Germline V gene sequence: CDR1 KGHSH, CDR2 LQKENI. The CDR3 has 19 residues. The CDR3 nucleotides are TGTGCCAGCTCAACCGGGACTAGCAGACTCCTCAGCTCCTACAATGAGCAGTTCTTC. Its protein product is CASSTGTSRLLSSYNEQFF.

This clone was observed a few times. Here the CDR3 DNA reads TGTGCCTGGAGTGTAACTTACCGGGAAACACAGTACTTC. The encoded protein is CAWSVTYRETQYF. The chain combines TRBV30 with TRBJ2-7; tentatively, D is TRBD2 (5 bases). This CDR3 comprises 13 residues. Germline loops: CDR1 GTSNPN, CDR2 SVGIG (reference sequence). Trimming took 0 bases from V and 10 from J, leaving 16 bases between them.

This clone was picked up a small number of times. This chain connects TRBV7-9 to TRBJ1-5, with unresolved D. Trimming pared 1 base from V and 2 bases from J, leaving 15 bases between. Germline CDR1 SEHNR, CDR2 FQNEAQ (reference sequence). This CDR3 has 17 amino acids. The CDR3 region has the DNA TGTGCCAGCAGCTTAGAGGCGGGAGGGTGGGGCAATCAGCCCCAGCATTTT. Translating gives CASSLEAGGWGNQPQHF.